This T cell receptor beta chain emerged from a study of blood T cell repertoires in COVID-19. Study information: Collection of acute and convalescent COVID-19 samples took place in the United States, Italy and Spain. T cells, B-cell-depleted T cells, or PBMCs provided the cDNA or gDNA that served as material.

The ends lost 7 bases at V and 15 bases at J; junction bases unmatched: 11. CDR3 length: 12 residues. CDR1 is SQVTM, CDR2 ANQGSEA, per germline. Enrollment of patients from Seattle took place during active infection, with longitudinal follow-up. In the source study's methods: Nucleated cell counts were estimated from reference gene primer amplification. Here immunoSEQ multiplex PCR was the method, and the copy in TCRdb shows in-frame clones only, minus some. The D gene and trimming were derived from the DNA, and the V and J assignments and clone size from that table. Here the sample spans fewer than 600,000 clones, nearly 90% being singletons.

What was sequenced was peripheral blood. This sequence originates from a man aged 18 to 29 with COVID-19, enrolled during active disease. V and J are TRBV29-1 and TRBJ2-1, with 11 nucleotides matching TRBD1. In nucleotides, the CDR3 is TGCAGCGCTGGGGAGGGGACAGGGGGATGGTTCTTC. It is translated as CSAGEGTGGWFF.